This T cell receptor beta chain was sequenced for a study of blood T cells in healthy people across ages. This clonotype was observed many times. CDR3 size: 16 residues. Per the germline V gene, CDR1 is SGHTA and CDR2 is FQGNSA. V shed 5 bases, J shed 5 bases, and the junction held 12 bases outside the gene matches. Then a second PCR, running roughly 6 to 12 cycles, was carried out with a sample-barcoded 5' primer and a J-beta primer mix. TCRdb ran MiXCR on the 5' RACE reads and lists one entry per CDR3 protein. The table includes some 790,000 distinct CDR3 sequences, 29% detected once. Sequencing was carried out using blood. This rearrangement joins TRBV7-2 to TRBJ2-5, with 9 bases aligning to TRBD2. This sequence was found in a woman aged 80 or older in good health. The CDR3 region is CASSPPGGGAIETQYF. Written as DNA, the CDR3 is TGTGCCAGCAGCCCCCCTGGCGGGGGGGCCATCGAGACCCAGTACTTC.